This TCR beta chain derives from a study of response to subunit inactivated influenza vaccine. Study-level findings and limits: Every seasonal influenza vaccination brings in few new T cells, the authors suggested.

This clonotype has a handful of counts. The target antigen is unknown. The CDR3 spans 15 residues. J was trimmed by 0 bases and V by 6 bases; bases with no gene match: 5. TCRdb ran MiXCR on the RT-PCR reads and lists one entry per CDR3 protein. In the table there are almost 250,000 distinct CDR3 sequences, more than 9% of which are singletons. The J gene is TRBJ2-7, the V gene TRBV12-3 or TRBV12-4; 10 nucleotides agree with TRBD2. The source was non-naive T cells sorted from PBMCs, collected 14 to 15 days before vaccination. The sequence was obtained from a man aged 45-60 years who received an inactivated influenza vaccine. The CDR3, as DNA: TGTGCCAGCAGGAGTCTAGCGGGGGTCTCCTACGAGCAGTACTTC. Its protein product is CASRSLAGVSYEQYF.